This T cell receptor beta chain originates from a study of cytomegalovirus exposure and HLA in healthy donors. Study-level points and caveats: A few CMV-associated chains proved CMV antigen-specific in vitro. The study labeled 150 to 200 TCR beta chains cytomegalovirus-associated. TCR beta chains associated with HLA were, in a later analysis, more clonally expanded than equally common others.

This PCR relied on a set of 60 Vbeta primers and 13 Jbeta primers. Profiling relied on immunoSEQ multiplex PCR, and the TCRdb table lists in-frame clones only, not all of them. This sample yields fewer than 85,000 clones, of which around 76% are seen a single time; 5.5% to 7% belongs to the top ten. Germline V gene sequence: CDR1 SGHRS, CDR2 YFSETQ. V lost 2 bases and J lost 0; bases outside the gene matches: 2. This CDR3 is 15 amino acids long. Turning to this clone: The antigen remains undetermined.

The material sequenced was PBMCs. The source of this sequence is a man aged 18 to 29 in good health and CMV-seropositive. J is TRBJ2-3 and V is TRBV5-1, with 8 bases aligning to TRBD2. The CDR3 sequence is CASSLAGVSTDTQYF. The CDR3 nucleotides read TGCGCCAGCAGCTTAGCGGGAGTAAGCACAGATACGCAGTATTTT.